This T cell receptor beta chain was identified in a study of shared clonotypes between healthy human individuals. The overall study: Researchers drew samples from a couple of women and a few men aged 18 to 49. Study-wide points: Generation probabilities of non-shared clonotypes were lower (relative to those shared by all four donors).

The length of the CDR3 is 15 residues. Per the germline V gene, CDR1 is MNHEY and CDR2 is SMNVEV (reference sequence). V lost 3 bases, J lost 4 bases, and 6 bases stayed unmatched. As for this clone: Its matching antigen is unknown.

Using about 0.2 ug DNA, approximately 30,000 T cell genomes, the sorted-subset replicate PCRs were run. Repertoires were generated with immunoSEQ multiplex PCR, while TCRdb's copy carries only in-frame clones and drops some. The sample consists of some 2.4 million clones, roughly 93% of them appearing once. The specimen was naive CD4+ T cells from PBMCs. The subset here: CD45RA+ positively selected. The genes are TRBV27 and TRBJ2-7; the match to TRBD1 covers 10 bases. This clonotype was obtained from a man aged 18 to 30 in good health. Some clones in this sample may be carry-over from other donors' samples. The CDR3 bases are TGTGCCAGCAGTTTTTGGGGACAGGGGTCTTACGAGCAGTACTTC. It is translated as CASSFWGQGSYEQYF.